The 27 T cell receptor beta chains given below trace back to one sample, sequenced in a study of chemoradiotherapy in HPV16-positive cancers. Assay: immunoSEQ multiplex PCR; the TCRdb copy retains only in-frame clones and omits some. The sample carries 14,000 or so clones, less than 70% recorded once. Sampling was conducted from a patient who underwent chemoradiotherapy. The receptor source for this set is a human donor with HPV-associated anogenital cancer.

The CDR3, as DNA: TGTGCCTGGAGCCCCGGGACAGGGAGGAACCATGGCTACACCTTC. The encoded protein is CAWSPGTGRNHGYTF. The chain employs TRBV30 and TRBJ1-2; 9 positions agree with TRBD1. Germline lookup yields CDR1 GTSNPN and CDR2 SVGIG (reference sequence). V was clipped by 3 bases and J by 6 bases; unmatched bases: 11. CDR3 length: 15 residues.

The chain is built from TRBV2 and TRBJ2-3, with TRBD1 identical over 7 bases. This CDR3 has 14 residues. Germline V gene data show CDR1 as SNHLY and CDR2 as FYNNEI. Trimming at V came to 4 bases and at J to 6 bases, leaving 7 bases not matched to a gene. CDR3 DNA: TGTGCCAGCAGTGGAGTGACAGGGTTGGATACGCAGTATTTT. This translates into CASSGVTGLDTQYF.

The table lists this clone with a few counts. This chain uses TRBV2 with TRBJ1-2; D is ambiguous. V shed 6 bases and J shed 7 bases, with 12 bases lying between them. The CDR3 runs 12 residues. The germline CDR1 and CDR2 sequences are SNHLY and FYNNEI. CDR3 bases: TGTGCCAGCAGAGAAAGTGTGGGTGGCTACACCTTC. Encoded protein: CASRESVGGYTF. Drawing the rest from reference TRBV2 and TRBJ1-2, the complete variable domain is EPEVTQTPSHQVTQMGQEVILRCVPISNHLYFYWYRQILGQKVEFLVSFYNNEISEKSEIFDDQFSVERPDGSNFTLKIRSTKLEDSAMYFCASRESVGGYTFGSGTRLTVV.

This chain uses TRBV5-1 with TRBJ2-2, with a weak D call TRBD2 (6 bases). Deletions cut 1 base from V and 0 bases from J, with 10 bases between. CDR1 is SGHRS, CDR2 YFSETQ, per germline. CDR3 length: 16 residues. The DNA for the CDR3 is TGCGCCAGCAGCTTGCGGGGGTCCTCGAACACCGGGGAGCTGTTTTTT. This gives the protein CASSLRGSSNTGELFF.

V gene TRBV29-1 combines with J gene TRBJ1-1; 7 nucleotides line up with TRBD1. The CDR3 spans 15 residues. Germline V gives CDR1 SQVTM, CDR2 ANQGSEA. J gave up 0 bases and V 6 bases, and 10 bases lay outside the gene matches. For the CDR3, the DNA is TGCAGCGTGCACAGACAGGGATGGATGAACACTGAAGCTTTCTTT. Translation: CSVHRQGWMNTEAFF.

The gene calls are TRBV7-6 and TRBJ2-1; a possible D gene is TRBD1 (5 bases). Looked up from germline, CDR1 is SGHVS and CDR2 is FNYEAQ. V was clipped by 1 base and J by 7 bases, with 14 bases between them. The CDR3 runs to 15 residues. DNA for the CDR3: TGTGCCAGCAGCTTAGACCACCTGGGGCGGAATGAGCAGTTCTTC. Translating it yields CASSLDHLGRNEQFF.

This clone is a singleton in its sample. The chain employs TRBV18 and TRBJ2-3, with D tentatively TRBD1 (6 bases). CDR3 length: 16 amino acids. The V gene lost 3 bases and the J gene lost 3 bases, with 16 bases spanning the gap. Germline-derived CDR1 and CDR2 are KGHSH and LQKENI. The CDR3 nucleotides read TGTGCCAGCTCACCCCCCCAGGGGCGCGCAACAGATACGCAGTATTTT. Translated, it gives CASSPPQGRATDTQYF.

The gene calls are TRBV4-1 and TRBJ2-3; the match to TRBD2 covers 14 bases. Germline CDR1 is MGHRA and CDR2 is YSYEKL. V shed 6 bases, J shed 15 bases, and the junction held 11 bases outside the gene matches. The CDR3 has 14 residues. CDR3 loop: CASRLTETSGGAYF. DNA for the CDR3: TGCGCCAGCAGACTAACAGAGACTAGCGGGGGGGCATATTTT.

This rearrangement joins TRBV14 to TRBJ2-7; 7 bases are shared with TRBD1. Germline trimming cut 4 bases from V and 0 bases from J; bases unmatched to any gene: 3. This CDR3 has 14 amino acids. Germline V gene lookup returns CDR1 SGHDN and CDR2 FVKESK. In DNA, the CDR3 is TGTGCCAGCAGCCCGACAGGGTTCTCCTACGAGCAGTACTTC. As protein: CASSPTGFSYEQYF.

J is TRBJ1-6 and V is TRBV4-1; a weak D match, TRBD1 (5 bases). Germline CDR1 reads MGHRA; CDR2 reads YSYEKL. V shed 0 bases and J shed 8 bases, with 20 bases lying between them. The CDR3 sequence is 18 residues long. Here the CDR3 DNA reads TGCGCCAGCAGCCAAGAGGGCGGGGGGTGGACAAGCGATTCACCCCTCCACTTT. It is translated as CASSQEGGGWTSDSPLHF.

The count of this clone is one. This chain links TRBV18 with TRBJ1-2; 8 bases align to TRBD1. The V and J ends lost 4 bases and 0 bases, in that order; junction bases with no gene match: 7. The CDR3 has 16 residues. The germline V gene has CDR1 KGHSH and CDR2 LQKENI. The CDR3 coding sequence is TGTGCCAGCTCACTGATGGGACAGGTGTCTAACTATGGCTACACCTTC. Translation: CASSLMGQVSNYGYTF.

The rearrangement uses TRBV2 and TRBJ2-7; D might be TRBD2 (5 bases). The V gene's germline CDR1 is SNHLY and CDR2 FYNNEI. Trimming shortened V by 3 bases and J by 3 bases, and 12 bases separated the two germline ends. This CDR3 is built from 14 residues. The CDR3 spells CASSDHGGRYEQYF. The DNA of the CDR3 is TGTGCCAGCAGTGACCACGGAGGCCGCTACGAGCAGTACTTC.

This clone showed up just a few times. V and J are TRBV7-9 and TRBJ1-1; D is unresolved. Trimming cost V 3 bases and J 3 bases, with 11 bases left between them. This CDR3 region has 14 residues. CDR1 SEHNR and CDR2 FQNEAQ come from the germline V gene (reference sequence). The CDR3 DNA is TGTGCCAGCAGCTTCGCCCTTGTGGACACTGAAGCTTTCTTT. This encodes CASSFALVDTEAFF. The full variable domain, its missing parts supplied by reference TRBV7-9 and TRBJ1-1, is DTGVSQNPRHKITKRGQNVTFRCDPISEHNRLYWYRQTLGQGPEFLTYFQNEAQLEKSRLLSDRFSAERPKGSFSTLEIQRTEQGDSAMYLCASSFALVDTEAFFGQGTRLTVV.

The chain employs TRBV5-6 and TRBJ1-2; D unresolved. V shed 2 bases and J shed 4 bases, with 9 bases lying between them. Germline V lookup: CDR1 SGHDT, CDR2 YYEEEE. CDR3 length: 13 residues. The CDR3 sequence is CASSFGRGYGYTF. The CDR3 DNA reads TGTGCCAGCAGCTTCGGCAGAGGCTATGGCTACACCTTC.

V and J are TRBV19 and TRBJ1-6; D is unclear. Trimming pared 3 bases from V and 7 bases from J, leaving 7 bases between. The CDR3 spans 13 residues. Per the germline V gene, CDR1 is LNHDA and CDR2 is SQIVND (reference sequence). The CDR3 protein is CASSILGNSPLHF. The DNA for the CDR3 is TGTGCCAGTAGTATCCTGGGAAATTCACCCCTCCACTTT.

The rearrangement links TRBV30 to TRBJ1-2; D remains unclear. From germline, CDR1 is GTSNPN and CDR2 SVGIG (reference sequence). The V gene lost 0 bases and the J gene lost 3 bases, with 5 bases spanning the gap. The CDR3 consists of 12 residues. CDR3 in amino acids: CAWSVWDYGYTF. The CDR3 DNA reads TGTGCCTGGAGTGTTTGGGACTATGGCTACACCTTC.

This chain uses TRBV7-2 with TRBJ1-1; 7 positions agree with TRBD1. From germline, CDR1 is SGHTA and CDR2 FQGNSA. J was trimmed by 5 bases and V by 5 bases; bases with no gene match: 11. The CDR3 sequence is 15 residues long. This chain's CDR3 is CASSRKRQGWTEAFF. For the CDR3, the DNA is TGTGCCAGCAGCCGTAAACGACAGGGATGGACTGAAGCTTTCTTT.

The DNA for the CDR3 is TGTGCCAGCAGTTCCGACTATCAGGGGCAAGTAGGACGTGGGCAGTTCTTC. Protein product: CASSSDYQGQVGRGQFF. The genes are TRBV28 and TRBJ2-1; weak D call: TRBD1 (6 bases). The V gene's germline CDR1 is MDHEN and CDR2 SYDVKM. V lost 4 bases, J lost 12 bases, and 28 bases lay in between. CDR3 length: 17 amino acids.

The genes are TRBV11-2 and TRBJ2-3, with TRBD2 identical over 11 bases. V trimming: 7 bases; J trimming: 6 bases; junction bases outside the gene matches: 6. Looked up from germline, CDR1 is SGHAT and CDR2 is FQNNGV. The CDR3 has 14 amino acids. CDR3 protein: CASKWSSGGDTQYF. The CDR3 bases are TGTGCCAGCAAATGGTCTAGCGGGGGGGATACGCAGTATTTT.

The J gene is TRBJ1-2, the V gene TRBV5-5; D call uncertain. CDR3 length: 13 residues. V lost 4 bases and J 7 bases, leaving 14 bases between the germline ends. From germline, CDR1 is SGHKS and CDR2 YYEKEE (reference sequence). CDR3 DNA sequence: TGTGCCAGCAGCCCGGAGCCGGGATTTGGCTACACCTTC. It is translated as CASSPEPGFGYTF.

The CDR3 is CSVEDPGLTEAFF. DNA of the CDR3: TGCAGCGTTGAGGACCCAGGACTGACTGAAGCTTTCTTT. The J gene is TRBJ1-1, the V gene TRBV29-1; unclear D gene. The germline CDR1 and CDR2 sequences are SQVTM and ANQGSEA. V was trimmed by 3 bases and J by 5 bases, leaving 13 bases between them. The length of the CDR3 is 13 residues.

This chain links TRBV5-4 with TRBJ2-3; either TRBD1 or TRBD2 may supply D (6 bases each). Germline V gene sequence: CDR1 SGHNT, CDR2 YYREEE (reference sequence). This CDR3 is 12 amino acids long. With 5 bases removed from V and 6 bases from J, the gap between germline ends came to 10 bases. The CDR3 DNA reads TGTGCCAGCAGGGGGGCGGGGGATACGCAGTATTTT. This gives the protein CASRGAGDTQYF.

J is TRBJ1-2 and V is TRBV7-3, with a weak D call TRBD1 (6 bases). This CDR3 spans 12 amino acids. Trimming pared 4 bases from V and 7 bases from J, leaving 10 bases between. Germline V CDR1 and CDR2: SGHTA, FQGTGA. The CDR3 region is CASSSTGSGYTF. The CDR3 bases are TGTGCCAGCAGCTCAACAGGGAGTGGCTACACCTTC.

The chain employs TRBV6-1 and TRBJ1-2, with 10 positions matching TRBD1. Unmatched junction bases numbered 1, after V lost 1 base and J lost 2 bases. The germline gives CDR1 MNHNS, CDR2 SASEGT. The CDR3 is 15 amino acids. This CDR3 is CASSEEGQGNYGYTF. CDR3 sequence (DNA): TGTGCCAGCAGTGAAGAGGGACAGGGGAACTATGGCTACACCTTC.

The rearrangement joins TRBV7-2 to TRBJ1-1, with a tentative D call TRBD1 (5 bases). Germline-derived CDR1 and CDR2 are SGHTA and FQGNSA. The CDR3 has 14 amino acids. V dropped 3 bases and J dropped 0 bases, with 8 bases sitting between them. As DNA, the CDR3 is TGTGCCAGCAGCTTTATGGGGGTGAACACTGAAGCTTTCTTT. It codes for CASSFMGVNTEAFF.

The genes are TRBV28 and TRBJ2-5, with 12 bases matching TRBD2. Losses at the gene ends were 4 bases for V and 5 bases for J; bases not matched to a gene: 11. The CDR3 has 17 residues. Germline-derived CDR1 and CDR2 are MDHEN and SYDVKM. The CDR3 coding sequence is TGTGCCAGCAGTTCTGGACTAGCGGGGTTAACTGTGGAGACCCAGTACTTC. Its translation: CASSSGLAGLTVETQYF.

This rearrangement joins TRBV12-5 to TRBJ2-1, with D possibly matching TRBD1 (6 bases). CDR1 and CDR2 from the germline V gene are LGHNT and FRNRAP. V shed 1 base and J shed 6 bases, with 16 bases lying between them. The CDR3 runs to 16 residues. CDR3: CASGLERQGWGNEQFF. CDR3 in DNA: TGTGCTAGTGGTTTGGAAAGGCAGGGGTGGGGCAATGAGCAGTTCTTC.